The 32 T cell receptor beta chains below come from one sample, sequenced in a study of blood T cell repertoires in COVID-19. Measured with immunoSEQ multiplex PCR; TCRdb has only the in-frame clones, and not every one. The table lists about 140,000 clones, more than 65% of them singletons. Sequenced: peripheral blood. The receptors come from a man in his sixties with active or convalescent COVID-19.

The CDR3 sequence: CASSPSLDHEKLFF. In DNA, the CDR3 is TGTGCCAGCAGCCCTAGTCTTGATCATGAAAAACTGTTTTTT. The chain has TRBV7-9 and TRBJ1-4; no clear D gene. The germline gives CDR1 SEHNR, CDR2 FQNEAQ (reference sequence). The ends were cut back, 5 bases at V and 6 bases at J, with 13 bases in the middle. The length of the CDR3 is 14 residues. The complete variable domain, with remaining parts taken from reference TRBV7-9 and TRBJ1-4, reads DTGVSQNPRHKITKRGQNVTFRCDPISEHNRLYWYRQTLGQGPEFLTYFQNEAQLEKSRLLSDRFSAERPKGSFSTLEIQRTEQGDSAMYLCASSPSLDHEKLFFGSGTQLSVL.

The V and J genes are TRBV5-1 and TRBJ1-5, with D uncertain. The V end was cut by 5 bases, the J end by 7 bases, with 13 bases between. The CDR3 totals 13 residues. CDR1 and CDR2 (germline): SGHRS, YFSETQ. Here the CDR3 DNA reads TGCGCCAGCAGTAGGGCTCCGGGACAGCCCCAGCATTTT. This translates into CASSRAPGQPQHF.

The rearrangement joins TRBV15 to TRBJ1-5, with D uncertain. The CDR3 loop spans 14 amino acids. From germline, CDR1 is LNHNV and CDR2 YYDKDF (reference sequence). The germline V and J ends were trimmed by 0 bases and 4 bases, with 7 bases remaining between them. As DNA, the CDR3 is TGTGCCACCAGCAGAGAGAGGAGGAATCAGCCCCAGCATTTT. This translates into CATSRERRNQPQHF.

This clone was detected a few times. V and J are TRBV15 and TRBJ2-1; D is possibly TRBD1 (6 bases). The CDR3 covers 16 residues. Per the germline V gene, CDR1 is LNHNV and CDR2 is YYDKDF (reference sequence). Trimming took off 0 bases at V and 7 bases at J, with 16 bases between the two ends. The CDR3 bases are TGTGCCACCAGCAGAGAAACAGGGTTGAGACGGAATGAGCAGTTCTTC. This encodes CATSRETGLRRNEQFF.

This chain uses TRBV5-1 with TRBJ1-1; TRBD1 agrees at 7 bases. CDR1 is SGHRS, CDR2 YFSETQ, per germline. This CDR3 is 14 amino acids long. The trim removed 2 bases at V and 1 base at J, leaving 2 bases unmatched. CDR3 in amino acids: CASSFTGANTEAFF. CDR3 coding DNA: TGCGCCAGCAGCTTTACAGGGGCGAACACTGAAGCTTTCTTT.

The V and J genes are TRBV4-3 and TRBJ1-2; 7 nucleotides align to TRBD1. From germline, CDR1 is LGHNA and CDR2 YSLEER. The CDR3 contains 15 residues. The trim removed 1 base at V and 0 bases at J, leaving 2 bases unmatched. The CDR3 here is CASSQAGTANYGYTF. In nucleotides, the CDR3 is TGCGCCAGCAGCCAAGCGGGGACAGCTAACTATGGCTACACCTTC.

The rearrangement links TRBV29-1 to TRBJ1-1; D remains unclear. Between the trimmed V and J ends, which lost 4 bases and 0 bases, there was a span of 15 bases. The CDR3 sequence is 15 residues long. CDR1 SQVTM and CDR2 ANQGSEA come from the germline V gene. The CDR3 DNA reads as TGCAGCGTTGGTGGCAAGGGAGGAGTGAACACTGAAGCTTTCTTT. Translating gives CSVGGKGGVNTEAFF.

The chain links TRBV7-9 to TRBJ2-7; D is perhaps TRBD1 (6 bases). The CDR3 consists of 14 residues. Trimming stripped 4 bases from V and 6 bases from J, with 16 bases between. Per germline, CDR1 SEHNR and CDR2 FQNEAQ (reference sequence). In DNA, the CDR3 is TGTGCCAGCAGCTCCGCAGGGGTCCCTTCCGAGCAGTACGTC. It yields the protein CASSSAGVPSEQYV.

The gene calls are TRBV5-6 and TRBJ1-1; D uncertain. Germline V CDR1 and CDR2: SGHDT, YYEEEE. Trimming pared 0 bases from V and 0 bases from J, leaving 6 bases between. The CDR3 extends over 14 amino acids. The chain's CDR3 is CASSLVVMNTEAFF. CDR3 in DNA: TGTGCCAGCAGCTTGGTAGTTATGAACACTGAAGCTTTCTTT.

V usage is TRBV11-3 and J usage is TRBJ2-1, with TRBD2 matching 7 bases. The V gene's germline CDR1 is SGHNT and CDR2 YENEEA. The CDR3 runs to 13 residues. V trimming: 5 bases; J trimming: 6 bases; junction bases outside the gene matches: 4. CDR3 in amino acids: CASSPGTINEQFF. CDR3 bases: TGTGCCAGCAGCCCCGGGACTATCAATGAGCAGTTCTTC.

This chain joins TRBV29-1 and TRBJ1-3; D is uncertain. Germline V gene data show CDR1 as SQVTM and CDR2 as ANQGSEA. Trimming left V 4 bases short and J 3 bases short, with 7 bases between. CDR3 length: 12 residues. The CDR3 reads CSVVEVGNTIYF. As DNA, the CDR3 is TGCAGCGTTGTTGAGGTTGGAAACACCATATATTTT.

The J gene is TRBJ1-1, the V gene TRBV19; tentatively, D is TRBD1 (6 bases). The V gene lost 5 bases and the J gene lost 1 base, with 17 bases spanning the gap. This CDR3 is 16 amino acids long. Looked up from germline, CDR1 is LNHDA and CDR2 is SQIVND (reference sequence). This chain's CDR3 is CASSPMLGRGNTEAFF. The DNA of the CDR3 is TGTGCCAGTAGTCCTATGCTAGGCAGGGGGAACACTGAAGCTTTCTTT.

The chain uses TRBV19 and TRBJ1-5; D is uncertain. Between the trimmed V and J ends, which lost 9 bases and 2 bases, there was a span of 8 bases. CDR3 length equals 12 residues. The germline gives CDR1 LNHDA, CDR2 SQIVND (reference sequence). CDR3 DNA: TGTGCCAGCTGCACAGGCAATCAGCCCCAGCATTTT. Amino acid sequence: CASCTGNQPQHF.

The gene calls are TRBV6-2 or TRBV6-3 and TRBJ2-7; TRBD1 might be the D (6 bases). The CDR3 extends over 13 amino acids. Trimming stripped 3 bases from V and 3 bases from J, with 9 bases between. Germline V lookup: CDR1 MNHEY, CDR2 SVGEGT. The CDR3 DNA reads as TGTGCCAGCAGTTATCAGGGGTTCTACGAGCAGTACTTC. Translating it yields CASSYQGFYEQYF.

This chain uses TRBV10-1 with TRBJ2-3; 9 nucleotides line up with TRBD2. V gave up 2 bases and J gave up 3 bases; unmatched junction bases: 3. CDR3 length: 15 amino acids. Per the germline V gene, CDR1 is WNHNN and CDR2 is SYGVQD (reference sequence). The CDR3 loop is CASSEAGGRTDTQYF. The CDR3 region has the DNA TGCGCCAGCAGTGAGGCGGGGGGGAGGACAGATACGCAGTATTTT.

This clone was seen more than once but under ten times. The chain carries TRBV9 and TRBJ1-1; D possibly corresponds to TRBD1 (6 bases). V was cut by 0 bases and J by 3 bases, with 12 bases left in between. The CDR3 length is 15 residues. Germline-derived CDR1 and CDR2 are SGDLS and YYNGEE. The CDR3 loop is CASSVVPRGDTEAFF. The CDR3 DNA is TGTGCCAGCAGCGTAGTGCCCAGGGGTGACACTGAAGCTTTCTTT.

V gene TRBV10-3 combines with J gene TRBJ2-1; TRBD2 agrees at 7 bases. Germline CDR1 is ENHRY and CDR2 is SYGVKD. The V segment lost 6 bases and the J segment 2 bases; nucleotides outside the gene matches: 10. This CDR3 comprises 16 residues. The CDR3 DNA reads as TGTGCCATCAGCCAGTCGCCTAGCGGTACCTACAATGAGCAGTTCTTC. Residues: CAISQSPSGTYNEQFF.

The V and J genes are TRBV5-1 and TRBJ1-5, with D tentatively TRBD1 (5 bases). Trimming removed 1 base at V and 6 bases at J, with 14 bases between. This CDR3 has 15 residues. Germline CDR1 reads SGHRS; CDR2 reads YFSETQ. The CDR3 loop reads CASSLSSGGAQPQHF. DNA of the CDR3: TGCGCCAGCAGCTTGAGTAGTGGAGGGGCTCAGCCCCAGCATTTT.

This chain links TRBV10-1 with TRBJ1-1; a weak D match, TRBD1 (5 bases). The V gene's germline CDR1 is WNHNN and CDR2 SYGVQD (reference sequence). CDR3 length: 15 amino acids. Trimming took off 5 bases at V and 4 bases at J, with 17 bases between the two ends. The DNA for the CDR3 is TGCGCCAGCAGTCCTGTAGGGGAGGGCGGCACTGAAGCTTTCTTT. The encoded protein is CASSPVGEGGTEAFF.

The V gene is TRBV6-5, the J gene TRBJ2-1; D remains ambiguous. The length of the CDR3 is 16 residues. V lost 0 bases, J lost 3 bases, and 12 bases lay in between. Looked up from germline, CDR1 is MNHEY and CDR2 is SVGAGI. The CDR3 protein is CASSYSPRSIYNEQFF. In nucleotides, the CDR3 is TGTGCCAGCAGTTACTCGCCCCGCAGTATCTACAATGAGCAGTTCTTC.

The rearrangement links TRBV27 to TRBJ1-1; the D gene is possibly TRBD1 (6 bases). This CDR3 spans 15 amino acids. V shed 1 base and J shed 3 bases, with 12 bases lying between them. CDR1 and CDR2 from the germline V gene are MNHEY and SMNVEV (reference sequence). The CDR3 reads CASSLLGALDTEAFF. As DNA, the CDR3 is TGTGCCAGCAGTTTATTGGGGGCGCTGGACACTGAAGCTTTCTTT.

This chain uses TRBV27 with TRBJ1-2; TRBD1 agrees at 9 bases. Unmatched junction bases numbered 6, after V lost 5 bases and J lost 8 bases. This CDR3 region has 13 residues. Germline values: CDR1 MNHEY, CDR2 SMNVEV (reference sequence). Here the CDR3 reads CASSPWTGVGYTF. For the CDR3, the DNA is TGTGCCAGCAGTCCCTGGACAGGGGTCGGCTACACCTTC.

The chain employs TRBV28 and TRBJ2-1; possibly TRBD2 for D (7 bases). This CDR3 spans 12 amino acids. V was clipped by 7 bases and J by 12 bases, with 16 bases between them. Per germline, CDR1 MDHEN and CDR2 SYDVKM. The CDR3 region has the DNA TGTGCCAGCACGTCCCGGGGGGCCGGGCAGTTCTTC. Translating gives CASTSRGAGQFF.

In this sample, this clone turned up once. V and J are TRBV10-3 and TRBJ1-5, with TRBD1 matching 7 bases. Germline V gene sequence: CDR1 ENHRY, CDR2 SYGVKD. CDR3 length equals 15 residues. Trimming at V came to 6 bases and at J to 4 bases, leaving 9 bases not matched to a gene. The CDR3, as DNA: TGTGCCATCAGGGCCACAGGGGACGGGAATCAGCCCCAGCATTTT. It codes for CAIRATGDGNQPQHF.

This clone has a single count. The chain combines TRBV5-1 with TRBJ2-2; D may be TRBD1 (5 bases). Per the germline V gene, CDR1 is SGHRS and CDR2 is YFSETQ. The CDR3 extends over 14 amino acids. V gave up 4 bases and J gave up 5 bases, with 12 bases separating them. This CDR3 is CASSPIRQTGELFF. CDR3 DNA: TGCGCCAGCAGCCCCATAAGACAGACCGGGGAGCTGTTTTTT. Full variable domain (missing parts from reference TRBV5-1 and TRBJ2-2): KAGVTQTPRYLIKTRGQQVTLSCSPISGHRSVSWYQQTPGQGLQFLFEYFSETQRNKGNFPGRFSGRQFSNSRSEMNVSTLELGDSALYLCASSPIRQTGELFFGEGSRLTVL.

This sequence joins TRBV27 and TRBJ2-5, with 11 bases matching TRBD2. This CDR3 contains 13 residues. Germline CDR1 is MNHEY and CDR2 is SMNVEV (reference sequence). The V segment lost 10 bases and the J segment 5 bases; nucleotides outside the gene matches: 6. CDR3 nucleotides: TGTGCCACCGACCGACTAGCGGGGGAGACCCAGTACTTC. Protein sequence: CATDRLAGETQYF.

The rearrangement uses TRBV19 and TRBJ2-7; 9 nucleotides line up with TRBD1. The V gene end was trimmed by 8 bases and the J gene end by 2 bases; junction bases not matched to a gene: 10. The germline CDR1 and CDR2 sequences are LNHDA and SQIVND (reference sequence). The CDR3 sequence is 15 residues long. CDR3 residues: CASPVFGTGTYEQYV. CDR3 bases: TGTGCCAGTCCCGTCTTCGGGACAGGGACCTACGAGCAGTACGTC.

The CDR3 spells CASSLRSGQGLAFF. CDR3 DNA: TGTGCCAGCAGCCTACGGTCGGGACAGGGTTTGGCTTTCTTT. The chain employs TRBV11-3 and TRBJ1-1, with TRBD1 matching over 9 bases. The V and J ends lost 5 bases and 11 bases, in that order; junction bases with no gene match: 12. CDR1 is SGHNT, CDR2 YENEEA, per germline. The CDR3 totals 14 residues.

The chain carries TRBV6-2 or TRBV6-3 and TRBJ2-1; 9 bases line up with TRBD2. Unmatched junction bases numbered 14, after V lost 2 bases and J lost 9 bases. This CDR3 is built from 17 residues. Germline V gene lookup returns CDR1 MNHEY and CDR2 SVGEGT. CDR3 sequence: CASSYMMGVAGETEQFF. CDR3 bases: TGTGCCAGCAGTTACATGATGGGGGTAGCGGGAGAAACTGAGCAGTTCTTC.

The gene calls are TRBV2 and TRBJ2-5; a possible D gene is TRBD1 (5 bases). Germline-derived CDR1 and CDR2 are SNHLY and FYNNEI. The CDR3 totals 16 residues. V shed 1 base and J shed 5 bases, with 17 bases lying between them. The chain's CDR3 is CASSEGGRFLGETQYF. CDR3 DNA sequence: TGTGCCAGCAGTGAAGGGGGCCGGTTTTTAGGGGAGACCCAGTACTTC.

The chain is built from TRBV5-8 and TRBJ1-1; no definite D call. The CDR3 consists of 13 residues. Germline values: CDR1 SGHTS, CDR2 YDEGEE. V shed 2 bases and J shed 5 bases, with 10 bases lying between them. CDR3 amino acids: CASSFTPGTEAFF. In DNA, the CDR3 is TGTGCCAGCAGCTTTACACCGGGAACTGAAGCTTTCTTT.

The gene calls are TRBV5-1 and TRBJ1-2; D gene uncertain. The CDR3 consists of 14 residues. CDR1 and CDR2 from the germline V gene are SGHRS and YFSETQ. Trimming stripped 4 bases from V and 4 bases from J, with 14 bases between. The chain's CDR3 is CASSASGSAYGYTF. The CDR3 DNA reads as TGCGCCAGCAGCGCCTCGGGGTCCGCCTATGGCTACACCTTC.